The 9 T cell receptor beta chains in this list originate from one sample, sequenced in a study of blood T cells in healthy people across ages. Combining a sample-barcoded 5' primer with a J-beta primer mix, a second PCR ran for 7 to 11 cycles. TCRdb re-called the 5' RACE reads with MiXCR, one entry per CDR3 protein. This sample has more than 1 million distinct CDR3 sequences, with more than 35% found just once. Sequencing input: blood. Receptor source: a woman aged 60 to 75 in good health.

This clonotype was recorded at least ten times. The chain links TRBV11-2 to TRBJ2-5, with D possibly matching TRBD1 (6 bases). Trimming took 5 bases from V and 4 from J, leaving 17 bases between them. CDR1 and CDR2 from the germline V gene are SGHAT and FQNNGV. This CDR3 is built from 15 residues. The CDR3 spells CASSPSPGQGETQYF. The CDR3 bases are TGTGCCAGCAGCCCCTCGCCGGGACAAGGAGAGACCCAGTACTTC.

The chain combines TRBV20-1 with TRBJ2-1; 13 nucleotides match TRBD2. Trimming removed 5 bases from V and 4 bases from J; junction bases left unmatched: 14. Germline lookup yields CDR1 DFQATT and CDR2 SNEGSKA (reference sequence). The CDR3 length is 18 residues. The CDR3 DNA reads TGCAGTGCTCGATCCGGGACTAGCGGGACCCGAAATTACAATGAGCAGTTCTTC. Its protein product is CSARSGTSGTRNYNEQFF.

J is TRBJ2-7 and V is TRBV7-9; 8 bases map to TRBD1. The V and J ends lost 5 bases and 7 bases, in that order; junction bases with no gene match: 10. The germline V gene has CDR1 SEHNR and CDR2 FQNEAQ (reference sequence). The CDR3 length is 14 residues. CDR3 in amino acids: CASSRRQGTPEQYF. CDR3 DNA: TGTGCCAGCAGCCGAAGACAGGGGACGCCGGAGCAGTACTTC.

A remark on this clonotype: The junction does not match germline at one end; this may be a read error. The J gene is TRBJ2-4, the V gene TRBV12-3 or TRBV12-4; 11 bases match TRBD1. The CDR3 is 17 residues long. The CDR3, as DNA: TGTGCCAGCAGTTTAAGTAGGACAGGGGGCGCTTCAAACATTCAGTACTTT. Translated, it gives CASSLSRTGGASNIQYF.

The V and J genes are TRBV7-9 and TRBJ2-1, with TRBD1 matching over 7 bases. Germline assignment: CDR1 SEHNR and CDR2 FQNEAQ (reference sequence). V shed 4 bases, J shed 0 bases, and the junction held 0 bases outside the gene matches. The CDR3 sequence is 14 residues long. CDR3 protein: CASSYRGSYNEQFF. DNA of the CDR3: TGTGCCAGCAGCTACAGGGGCTCCTACAATGAGCAGTTCTTC.

The V call is TRBV7-9, the J call TRBJ2-3, with D perhaps matching TRBD1 (5 bases). Germline V gene sequence: CDR1 SEHNR, CDR2 FQNEAQ (reference sequence). This CDR3 has 16 amino acids. V lost 5 bases, J lost 1 base, and 16 bases lay in between. CDR3 loop: CASSPKGLGGTDTQYF. For the CDR3, the DNA is TGTGCCAGCAGCCCCAAGGGGCTAGGAGGCACAGATACGCAGTATTTT. The variable domain in full, completed from reference TRBV7-9 and TRBJ2-3, reads DTGVSQNPRHKITKRGQNVTFRCDPISEHNRLYWYRQTLGQGPEFLTYFQNEAQLEKSRLLSDRFSAERPKGSFSTLEIQRTEQGDSAMYLCASSPKGLGGTDTQYFGPGTRLTVL.

This clonotype showed up just a few times. V usage is TRBV13 and J usage is TRBJ1-2; D is unresolved. The germline CDR1 and CDR2 sequences are PRHDT and FYEKMQ (reference sequence). The CDR3 is 13 residues long. The ends were cut back, 4 bases at V and 4 bases at J, with 10 bases in the middle. CDR3 residues: CASSSDKRYGYTF. CDR3 nucleotides: TGTGCCAGCAGCTCTGACAAACGCTATGGCTACACCTTC.

The CDR3 protein is CASSQGLAGGLAKNIQYF. As DNA, the CDR3 is TGTGCCAGCAGCCAAGGGCTAGCGGGAGGCCTAGCCAAAAACATTCAGTACTTC. The chain uses TRBV14 and TRBJ2-4, with 11 bases aligning to TRBD2. The V and J ends lost 1 base and 0 bases, in that order; junction bases with no gene match: 5. CDR1 is SGHDN, CDR2 FVKESK, per germline. This CDR3 is built from 18 residues.

This chain uses TRBV6-1 with TRBJ2-1; D unclear. Germline V gene lookup returns CDR1 MNHNS and CDR2 SASEGT. Trimming stripped 8 bases from V and 3 bases from J, with 11 bases between. The CDR3 totals 13 residues. The CDR3 here is CASGGGDYNEQFF. The CDR3 DNA sequence: TGTGCCAGCGGTGGCGGAGACTACAATGAGCAGTTCTTC.